These 22 T cell receptor beta chains share one sample of origin, sequenced in a study of cytomegalovirus exposure and HLA in healthy donors. PCR primers comprised 60 Vbeta and 13 Jbeta primers. Assay: immunoSEQ multiplex PCR; the TCRdb copy retains only in-frame clones and omits some. Among about 150,000 clones listed, about 70% were seen once. The specimen was PBMCs. The receptors stem from a man in his 60s in good health and CMV-seronegative.

This clone turned up a few times. The V call is TRBV10-2, the J call TRBJ2-7, with 13 bases that match TRBD2. With 7 bases clipped from V and 3 bases from J, the junction kept 3 bases outside the gene matches. Germline V gene sequence: CDR1 WSHSY, CDR2 SAAADI. The CDR3 loop spans 14 amino acids. CDR3 coding DNA: TGCGCCAGCACCTGGACTAGCGGGAGCTACGAGCAGTACTTC. This sequence encodes CASTWTSGSYEQYF.

This sequence joins TRBV9 and TRBJ1-2, with D perhaps matching TRBD1 (5 bases). Trimming cost V 1 base and J 1 base, with 14 bases left between them. CDR3 length equals 16 residues. Germline V gene sequence: CDR1 SGDLS, CDR2 YYNGEE. CDR3 DNA: TGTGCCAGCAGCGTAACGGGGGGACCAATTAACTATGGCTACACCTTC. Its translation is CASSVTGGPINYGYTF.

This rearrangement joins TRBV7-9 to TRBJ2-5, with a possible D match to TRBD1 (6 bases). V dropped 4 bases and J dropped 5 bases, with 11 bases sitting between them. CDR1 and CDR2 from the germline V gene are SEHNR and FQNEAQ (reference sequence). This CDR3 region has 13 residues. The CDR3 bases are TGTGCCAGCAGCTCTGACAGGTCCGAGACCCAGTACTTC. Its translation is CASSSDRSETQYF.

V and J are TRBV15 and TRBJ2-1; 8 bases are shared with TRBD2. Germline V gene sequence: CDR1 LNHNV, CDR2 YYDKDF (reference sequence). The junction had 20 bases not matched to a gene; V was cut back by 1 base and J by 0 bases. This CDR3 is built from 22 residues. CDR3 nucleotides: TGTGCCACCAGCAGAGGGGGCTCGTGGGCGGGAGGCCTTTCTAGCTCCTACAATGAGCAGTTCTTC. Translated, it gives CATSRGGSWAGGLSSSYNEQFF.

The chain employs TRBV27 and TRBJ2-5, with D maybe TRBD1 (6 bases). The CDR3 length is 15 residues. Trimming cost V 5 bases and J 0 bases, with 13 bases left between them. The V gene's germline CDR1 is MNHEY and CDR2 SMNVEV (reference sequence). The CDR3 sequence: CASSQGQLHQETQYF. CDR3 in DNA: TGTGCCAGCAGTCAAGGACAGTTACACCAAGAGACCCAGTACTTC.

This clone was counted between two and nine times. The chain employs TRBV5-1 and TRBJ1-1, with D maybe TRBD1 (5 bases). Germline CDR1 is SGHRS and CDR2 is YFSETQ. Trimming took 0 bases from V and 0 from J, leaving 9 bases between them. The CDR3 covers 15 residues. The CDR3 sequence is CASSLVPGLNTEAFF. CDR3 DNA sequence: TGCGCCAGCAGCTTGGTCCCAGGGTTGAACACTGAAGCTTTCTTT.

This clone was found a few times. V and J are TRBV29-1 and TRBJ2-6; D unresolved. The CDR3 consists of 12 residues. V lost 7 bases and J lost 0, with 4 bases in between. From germline, CDR1 is SQVTM and CDR2 ANQGSEA. The CDR3 region has the DNA TGCAGCGGCAGCTCTGGGGCCAACGTCCTGACTTTC. Protein sequence: CSGSSGANVLTF.

Only a few counts were recorded for this clone. V usage is TRBV30 and J usage is TRBJ1-5; D is perhaps TRBD1 (5 bases). V lost 3 bases to trimming and J lost 4 bases, with 16 bases between them. The germline V gene has CDR1 GTSNPN and CDR2 SVGIG (reference sequence). The CDR3 has 15 amino acids. The CDR3 reads CAWSSGLGSNQPQHF. DNA for the CDR3: TGTGCCTGGAGCTCGGGACTAGGTAGTAATCAGCCCCAGCATTTT.

This clone was detected only a few times. The gene calls are TRBV6-5 and TRBJ2-3; possible D gene TRBD2, 6 bases. The CDR3 consists of 14 residues. The germline CDR1 and CDR2 sequences are MNHEY and SVGAGI. Trimming removed 6 bases from V and 6 bases from J, with 16 bases in between. As DNA, the CDR3 is TGTGCCAGCAGGGGGACTCTTGCGCCTGATACGCAGTATTTT. This translates into CASRGTLAPDTQYF.

V gene TRBV7-2 combines with J gene TRBJ2-1, with D hard to call. The CDR3 is 13 residues long. CDR1 and CDR2 from the germline V gene are SGHTA and FQGNSA. Trimming stripped 0 bases from V and 8 bases from J, with 8 bases between. The CDR3 nucleotides are TGTGCCAGCAGCTTAGCCCCAGAGGATGAGCAGTTCTTC. Residues: CASSLAPEDEQFF.

The chain combines TRBV7-3 with TRBJ2-1, with 8 bases fitting TRBD1. V trimming: 5 bases; J trimming: 7 bases; junction bases outside the gene matches: 13. The CDR3 loop spans 16 amino acids. The germline V gene has CDR1 SGHTA and CDR2 FQGTGA. CDR3: CASSPQSGQGMNEQFF. CDR3 nucleotides: TGTGCCAGCAGCCCCCAAAGCGGACAGGGAATGAATGAGCAGTTCTTC.

The genes are TRBV4-2 and TRBJ1-1, with D perhaps matching TRBD1 (6 bases). The CDR3 consists of 13 residues. V was cut by 3 bases and J by 2 bases, with 7 bases left in between. Germline-derived CDR1 and CDR2 are LGHNA and YNFKEQ. CDR3 sequence: CASSQGANTEAFF. CDR3 nucleotide sequence: TGTGCCAGCAGCCAGGGGGCTAACACTGAAGCTTTCTTT.

V and J are TRBV7-2 and TRBJ2-3, with TRBD2 matching 8 bases. The V and J ends lost 2 bases and 6 bases, in that order; junction bases with no gene match: 7. This CDR3 region has 15 residues. Looked up from germline, CDR1 is SGHTA and CDR2 is FQGNSA. Here the CDR3 DNA reads TGTGCCAGCAGCTTAACTAGCGGAGGGTGGGATACGCAGTATTTT. Translating gives CASSLTSGGWDTQYF.

V gene TRBV6-4 combines with J gene TRBJ2-2; 14 nucleotides line up with TRBD2. Germline V gives CDR1 MRHNA, CDR2 SNTAGT. V shed 6 bases, J shed 1 base, and the junction held 4 bases outside the gene matches. The CDR3 extends over 17 amino acids. The DNA for the CDR3 is TGTGCCAGCAGATCGACTAGCGGGAGGGAGAACACCGGGGAGCTGTTTTTT. Its translation is CASRSTSGRENTGELFF.

The genes are TRBV6-5 and TRBJ2-1, with D possibly being TRBD1 (5 bases). In germline, CDR1 is MNHEY, CDR2 SVGAGI. The CDR3 spans 12 residues. The V and J ends lost 7 bases and 5 bases respectively, with 9 bases between them. The CDR3 nucleotides are TGTGCCAGCAAGGGGTCCGACAATGAGCAGTTCTTC. Translated: CASKGSDNEQFF.

V usage is TRBV19 and J usage is TRBJ2-4; 7 positions agree with TRBD1. CDR1 and CDR2 from the germline V gene are LNHDA and SQIVND (reference sequence). The V segment lost 4 bases and the J segment 2 bases; nucleotides outside the gene matches: 5. The CDR3 runs 15 residues. CDR3 loop: CASSRDRVSKNIQYF. The CDR3 nucleotides read TGTGCCAGTAGTAGAGACAGGGTTTCCAAAAACATTCAGTACTTC.

This clone has just a few counts. This chain links TRBV20-1 with TRBJ1-6; perhaps TRBD1 as D (6 bases). V lost 8 bases and J 8 bases, leaving 10 bases between the germline ends. Germline V gives CDR1 DFQATT, CDR2 SNEGSKA (reference sequence). This CDR3 comprises 11 residues. The CDR3 loop is CSTDSDSPLHF. CDR3 nucleotide sequence: TGCAGTACGGACAGTGATTCACCCCTCCACTTT.

This CDR3 is CASSSMGGMQTTEAFF. DNA for the CDR3: TGCGCCAGCAGCTCGATGGGAGGAATGCAAACCACTGAAGCTTTCTTT. The chain is built from TRBV5-1 and TRBJ1-1, with D hard to call. Germline values: CDR1 SGHRS, CDR2 YFSETQ. The ends were cut back, 3 bases at V and 4 bases at J, with 19 bases in the middle. The CDR3 is 16 residues long.

This chain uses TRBV2 with TRBJ2-5; 7 bases match TRBD1. Germline CDR1 reads SNHLY; CDR2 reads FYNNEI. CDR3 length: 13 residues. J gave up 1 base and V 7 bases, and 3 bases lay outside the gene matches. CDR3 protein: CASTRDSQETQYF. CDR3 sequence (DNA): TGTGCCAGCACCCGGGACAGCCAAGAGACCCAGTACTTC.

The genes are TRBV19 and TRBJ1-2; D may be TRBD1 (5 bases). There are 16 residues in the CDR3. Between the trimmed V and J ends, which lost 8 bases and 2 bases, there was a span of 21 bases. Germline CDR1 reads LNHDA; CDR2 reads SQIVND (reference sequence). The CDR3 sequence is CASCYFVDNSNYGYTF. The CDR3 DNA is TGTGCCAGTTGCTACTTTGTGGACAATAGCAACTATGGCTACACCTTC.

The chain links TRBV5-1 to TRBJ2-5, with D possibly being TRBD2 (6 bases). The germline gives CDR1 SGHRS, CDR2 YFSETQ. The CDR3 is 14 residues long. The V end was cut by 4 bases, the J end by 4 bases, with 14 bases between. The CDR3 sequence: CASSQGLQAETQYF. In DNA, the CDR3 is TGCGCCAGCAGCCAGGGACTTCAGGCAGAGACCCAGTACTTC. Supplemented by reference TRBV5-1 and TRBJ2-5, the full variable domain reads KAGVTQTPRYLIKTRGQQVTLSCSPISGHRSVSWYQQTPGQGLQFLFEYFSETQRNKGNFPGRFSGRQFSNSRSEMNVSTLELGDSALYLCASSQGLQAETQYFGPGTRLLVL.

V is TRBV4-3 and J is TRBJ2-3, with TRBD1 identical over 9 bases. Unmatched junction bases numbered 4, after V lost 1 base and J lost 5 bases. The CDR3 is made up of 15 amino acids. Germline CDR1 and CDR2: LGHNA and YSLEER. The chain's CDR3 is CASSQGTGVGDTQYF. The CDR3 bases are TGCGCCAGCAGCCAAGGGACAGGGGTGGGAGATACGCAGTATTTT.